These T cell receptor beta chains were read from a single sample in a study of technical replicates of blood from several donors. The repertoire was sequenced with immunoSEQ multiplex PCR; TCRdb's copy has only in-frame clones and lacks some. The sample contains around 85,000 clones, 85% to 95% of which appear only once. Material: T cells isolated from PBMCs. The origin of the receptors is a human donor in good health. Both conserved end residues are part of each CDR3. D genes are given only for firm matches. A clone size is listed for some rows: how often the clone was seen (once, few, many), or a class if it is expanded.

clone_size j_call d_call v_call cdr3_aa cdr3_nt
- TRBJ1-1 - TRBV5-1 CASSLAEKNTEAFF TGCGCCAGCAGCTTGGCCGAGAAGAACACTGAAGCTTTCTTT
- TRBJ1-5 TRBD1 TRBV5-1 CASSFTGEDQPQHF TGCGCCAGCAGCTTTACAGGGGAGGACCAGCCCCAGCATTTT
- TRBJ2-6 TRBD1 TRBV27 CASSPHPRTGLSSGANVLTF TGTGCCAGCAGTCCTCACCCACGGACAGGGCTAAGCTCTGGGGCCAACGTCCTGACTTTC
- TRBJ2-7 - TRBV4-1 CASSQLNLDRTYEQYF TGCGCCAGCAGCCAACTCAACTTAGACAGGACCTACGAGCAGTACTTC
- TRBJ2-7 - TRBV12-5 CASGVRGGYEQYF TGTGCTAGTGGCGTTAGGGGGGGCTACGAGCAGTACTTC
- TRBJ1-2 TRBD1 TRBV7-9 CASATGTGGNYGYTF TGTGCCAGCGCTACCGGGACAGGGGGTAACTATGGCTACACCTTC
- TRBJ2-3 TRBD2 TRBV27 CASSLVLAGDTQYF TGTGCCAGCAGTTTAGTCCTAGCGGGAGATACGCAGTATTTT
- TRBJ2-7 - TRBV5-6 CASSFGQSTYEQYF TGTGCCAGCAGCTTTGGACAATCTACCTACGAGCAGTACTTC
once TRBJ2-7 TRBD1 TRBV11-2 CASRSPGTGLYEQYF TGTGCCAGCAGGTCCCCCGGGACAGGGCTGTACGAGCAGTACTTC
- TRBJ2-7 - TRBV2 CASSDGIASYEQYF TGTGCCAGCAGTGACGGGATCGCATCCTACGAGCAGTACTTC
- TRBJ2-7 TRBD2 TRBV27 CASSPRGGGDEQYF TGTGCCAGCAGTCCCCGGGGGGGCGGGGACGAGCAGTACTTC
- TRBJ1-3 - TRBV5-4 CASSSRVSSGNTIYF TGTGCCAGCAGCTCCAGGGTTTCCTCTGGAAACACCATATATTTT
- TRBJ2-2 TRBD2 TRBV29-1 CSVESGRASNTGELFF TGCAGCGTTGAAAGTGGGAGGGCCTCAAACACCGGGGAGCTGTTTTTT
once TRBJ2-3 - TRBV6-5 CASSYNPSVLTDTQYF TGTGCCAGCAGTTACAATCCCAGCGTTCTCACAGATACGCAGTATTTT
- TRBJ2-1 TRBD2 TRBV19 CASSMGVAGGWPFF TGTGCCAGTAGTATGGGGGTAGCGGGAGGGTGGCCGTTCTTC
- TRBJ1-2 - TRBV4-1 CASSQDPANYGYTF TGCGCCAGCAGCCAAGATCCAGCTAACTATGGCTACACCTTC
few TRBJ2-3 TRBD1 TRBV9 CASPPGQGTADTQYF TGTGCCAGCCCCCCGGGACAGGGGACCGCAGATACGCAGTATTTT
- TRBJ2-3 TRBD1 TRBV4-1 CASSQLDRAGTDTQYF TGCGCCAGCAGCCAACTAGACAGGGCGGGCACAGATACGCAGTATTTT
- TRBJ2-7 - TRBV23-1 CASRRQTYYEQYF TGCGCCAGCCGCCGACAGACCTACTACGAGCAGTACTTC
- TRBJ2-5 TRBD1 TRBV5-1 CASSFRDRVRQETQYF TGCGCCAGCAGCTTTAGAGACAGGGTGCGTCAAGAGACCCAGTACTTC
once TRBJ1-2 TRBD1 TRBV4-1 CASSVTQGEIYGYTF TGCGCCAGCAGCGTAACACAGGGGGAGATCTATGGCTACACCTTC
- TRBJ1-1 - TRBV18 CASSPPSNRNTEAFF TGTGCCAGCTCACCACCGTCTAACAGGAACACTGAAGCTTTCTTT
- TRBJ2-7 - TRBV29-1 CSVLVSGYEQYF TGCAGCGTGCTAGTATCGGGCTACGAGCAGTACTTC
- TRBJ1-1 - TRBV5-1 CASSFSRDTMNTEAFF TGCGCCAGCAGCTTCTCCCGGGACACGATGAACACTGAAGCTTTCTTT
- TRBJ2-2 - TRBV7-2 CASSFTRNTGELFF TGTGCCAGCAGCTTTACACGGAACACCGGGGAGCTGTTTTTT
- TRBJ1-2 TRBD1 TRBV2 CASRQGAPLNYGYTF TGTGCCAGTAGACAGGGGGCCCCACTTAACTATGGCTACACCTTC
- TRBJ2-7 TRBD1 TRBV18 CASSPSDRASSYEQYF TGTGCCAGCTCACCTTCCGACAGGGCGTCCTCCTACGAGCAGTACTTC
- TRBJ2-1 TRBD2 TRBV6-1 CASSVTSVVVNEQFF TGTGCCAGCAGTGTTACTAGCGTCGTTGTCAATGAGCAGTTCTTC
- TRBJ2-7 - TRBV28 CASSSPDGHYEQYF TGTGCCAGCAGTTCCCCCGACGGACACTACGAGCAGTACTTC
- TRBJ1-2 TRBD1 TRBV4-1 CASSQKPGQLFYGYTF TGCGCCAGCAGCCAAAAACCGGGACAGTTATTCTATGGCTACACCTTC
- TRBJ1-6 TRBD1 TRBV5-4 CASSFWQGDSPLHF TGTGCCAGCAGCTTTTGGCAGGGGGATTCACCCCTCCACTTT
- TRBJ1-2 - TRBV5-1 CASSFSTEGAIVDYTF TGCGCCAGCAGCTTTTCCACCGAGGGTGCGATAGTTGACTACACCTTC
once TRBJ2-1 - TRBV19 CASSVYNEQFF TGTGCCAGTAGTGTATACAATGAGCAGTTCTTC
- TRBJ2-5 - TRBV6-6 CASSYSVQGGRQTQYF TGTGCCAGCAGTTACTCGGTTCAGGGGGGCCGACAGACCCAGTACTTC
once TRBJ1-4 - TRBV28 CASSFRGGREKLFF TGTGCCAGCAGTTTCCGGGGAGGTCGGGAAAAACTGTTTTTT
- TRBJ1-1 TRBD1 TRBV5-1 CASSPTRTGGDFSAFF TGCGCCAGCAGCCCTACCCGGACAGGGGGGGACTTTTCAGCTTTCTTT
- TRBJ2-5 TRBD2 TRBV2 CASSTTGLAKEAQYF TGTGCCAGCAGTACAACGGGACTAGCGAAGGAGGCCCAGTACTTC
- TRBJ1-2 - TRBV5-1 CASSLETGNGYTF TGCGCCAGCAGCTTGGAGACAGGCAACGGCTACACCTTC
- TRBJ1-6 - TRBV5-1 CASSGGGDLNSPLHF TGCGCCAGCAGCGGAGGAGGGGATTTGAATTCACCCCTCCACTTT
- TRBJ2-7 - TRBV5-4 CASSSWSTYEQYF TGTGCCAGCAGCAGCTGGAGTACCTACGAGCAGTACTTC
- TRBJ2-7 TRBD2 TRBV15 CATSRSRGRGAGEQYF TGTGCCACCAGCAGATCCCGTGGGCGGGGGGCAGGCGAGCAGTACTTC
- TRBJ2-1 - TRBV7-9 CASTHGRTPYNEQFF TGTGCCAGCACCCATGGGAGGACCCCCTACAATGAGCAGTTCTTC
- TRBJ2-7 - TRBV10-1 CASSRDTAYEQYF TGCGCCAGCAGCCGGGACACTGCCTACGAGCAGTACTTC
- TRBJ2-7 TRBD2 TRBV10-1 CASSESWGGSYEQYF TGCGCCAGCAGTGAGTCCTGGGGAGGGTCCTACGAGCAGTACTTC
- TRBJ1-2 - TRBV18 CASSPDGPGPVYGYTF TGTGCCAGCTCACCAGATGGCCCAGGGCCAGTCTATGGCTACACCTTC
- TRBJ2-1 TRBD2 TRBV2 CASMGGGLSYNEQFF TGTGCCAGCATGGGCGGGGGTCTCTCCTACAATGAGCAGTTCTTC